The clone carrying this TCR beta chain was detected ten times or more. Antigen: not known. TCRdb passed the 5' RACE reads through MiXCR, listing each CDR3 protein once. The sample contains about 260,000 distinct CDR3 sequences, about 7.3% of which appear only once. The record originates from a study of identical twins. General study findings and limits: Within monozygotic twins, out-of-frame TCR alpha sharing was underestimated by the models. Researchers reported weaker excess twin sharing in beta out-of-frame sequences.

The germline V gene encodes CDR1 DFQATT and CDR2 SNEGSKA (reference sequence). Germline trimming cut 6 bases from V and 3 bases from J; bases unmatched to any gene: 4. The CDR3 runs to 13 residues. These data are also associated with another study on yellow fever vaccine responses in identical twins.

The chain carries TRBV20-1 and TRBJ1-5; 8 bases fit TRBD1. The TCR sequence derives from a woman aged 18-29 years in good health. The sample comprised memory (CD45RO+) T cells sorted from blood. CDR3 coding DNA: TGCAGTGCCCGGACAGGGAACAATCAGCCCCAGCATTTT. Translation: CSARTGNNQPQHF.